The present entry profiles one T cell receptor beta chain with its context. The length of the CDR3 is 15 residues. Germline V CDR1 and CDR2: MNHNS, SASEGT. V was trimmed by 0 bases and J by 3 bases, leaving 11 bases between them. The data were obtained in a study of T cells in tumors after PD-1 blockade. TCRdb's copy holds only in-frame clones and misses some; the assay was immunoSEQ multiplex PCR. There are 45,000 to 50,000 clones in the sample; 79% occur only once, and 8.7% lies in the top ten. The source is a human donor with advanced basal cell or squamous cell carcinoma (not recorded which). The specimen comprised PBMCs, sampled before anti-PD-1 therapy. The V call is TRBV6-1, the J call TRBJ2-5; D remains ambiguous. DNA for the CDR3: TGTGCCAGCAGTGAAGCGTGGAACAGAAAAGAGACCCAGTACTTC. It codes for CASSEAWNRKETQYF.